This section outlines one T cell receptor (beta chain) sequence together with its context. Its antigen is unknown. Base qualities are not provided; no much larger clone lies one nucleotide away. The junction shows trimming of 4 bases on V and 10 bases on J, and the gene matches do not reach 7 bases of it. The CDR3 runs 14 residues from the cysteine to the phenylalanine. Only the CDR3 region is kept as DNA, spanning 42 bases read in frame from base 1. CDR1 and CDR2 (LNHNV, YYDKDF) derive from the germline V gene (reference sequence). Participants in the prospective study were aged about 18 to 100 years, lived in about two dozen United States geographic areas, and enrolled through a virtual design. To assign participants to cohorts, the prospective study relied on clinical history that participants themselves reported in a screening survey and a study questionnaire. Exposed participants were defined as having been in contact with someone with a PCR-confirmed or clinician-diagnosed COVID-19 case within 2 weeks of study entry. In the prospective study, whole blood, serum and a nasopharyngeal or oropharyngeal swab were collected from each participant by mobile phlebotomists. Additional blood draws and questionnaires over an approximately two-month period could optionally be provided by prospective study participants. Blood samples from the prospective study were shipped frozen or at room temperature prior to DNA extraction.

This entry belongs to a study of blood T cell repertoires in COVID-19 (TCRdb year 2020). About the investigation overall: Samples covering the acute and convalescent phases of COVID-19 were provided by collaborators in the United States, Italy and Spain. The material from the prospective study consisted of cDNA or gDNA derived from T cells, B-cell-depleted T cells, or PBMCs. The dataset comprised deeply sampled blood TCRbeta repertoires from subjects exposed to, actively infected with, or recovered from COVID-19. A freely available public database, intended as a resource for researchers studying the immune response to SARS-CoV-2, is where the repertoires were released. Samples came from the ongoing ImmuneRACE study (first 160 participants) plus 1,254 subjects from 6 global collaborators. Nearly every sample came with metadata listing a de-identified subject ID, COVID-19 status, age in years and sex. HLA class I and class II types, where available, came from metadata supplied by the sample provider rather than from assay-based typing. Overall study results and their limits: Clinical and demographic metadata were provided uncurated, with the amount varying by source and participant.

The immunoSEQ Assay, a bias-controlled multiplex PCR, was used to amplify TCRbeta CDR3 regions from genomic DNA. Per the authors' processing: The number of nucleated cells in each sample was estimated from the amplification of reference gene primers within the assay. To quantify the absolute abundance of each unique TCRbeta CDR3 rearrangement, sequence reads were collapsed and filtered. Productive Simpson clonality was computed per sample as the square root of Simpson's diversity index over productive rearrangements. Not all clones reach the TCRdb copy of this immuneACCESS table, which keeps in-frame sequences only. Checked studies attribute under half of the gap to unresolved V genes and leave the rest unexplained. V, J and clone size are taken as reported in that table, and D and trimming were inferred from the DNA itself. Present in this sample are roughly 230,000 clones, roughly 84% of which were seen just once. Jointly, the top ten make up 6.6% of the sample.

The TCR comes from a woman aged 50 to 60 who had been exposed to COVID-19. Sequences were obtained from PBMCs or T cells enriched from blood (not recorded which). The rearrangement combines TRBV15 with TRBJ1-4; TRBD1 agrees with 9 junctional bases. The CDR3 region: CATSTSGTGIKLFF. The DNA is TGTGCCACCAGCACATCCGGGACAGGGATAAAACTGTTTTTT.